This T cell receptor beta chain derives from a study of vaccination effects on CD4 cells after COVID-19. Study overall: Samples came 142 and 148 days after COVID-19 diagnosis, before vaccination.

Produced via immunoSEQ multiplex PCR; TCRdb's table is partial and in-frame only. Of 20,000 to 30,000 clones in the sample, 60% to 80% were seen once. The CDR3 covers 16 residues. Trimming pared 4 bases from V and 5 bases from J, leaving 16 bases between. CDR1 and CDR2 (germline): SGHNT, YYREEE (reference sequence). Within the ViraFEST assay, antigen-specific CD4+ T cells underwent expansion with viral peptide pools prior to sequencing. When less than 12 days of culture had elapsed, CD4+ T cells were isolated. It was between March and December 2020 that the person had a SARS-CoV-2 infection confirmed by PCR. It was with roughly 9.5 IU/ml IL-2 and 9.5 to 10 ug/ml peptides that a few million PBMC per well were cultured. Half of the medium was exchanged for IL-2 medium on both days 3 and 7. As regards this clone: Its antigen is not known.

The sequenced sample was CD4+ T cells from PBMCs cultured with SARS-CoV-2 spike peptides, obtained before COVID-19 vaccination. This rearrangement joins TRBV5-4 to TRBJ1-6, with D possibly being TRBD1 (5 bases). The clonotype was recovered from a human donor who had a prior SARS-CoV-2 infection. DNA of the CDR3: TGTGCCAGCAGCAGGAGTGGGGGAACCGATAATTCACCCCTCCACTTT. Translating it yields CASSRSGGTDNSPLHF.